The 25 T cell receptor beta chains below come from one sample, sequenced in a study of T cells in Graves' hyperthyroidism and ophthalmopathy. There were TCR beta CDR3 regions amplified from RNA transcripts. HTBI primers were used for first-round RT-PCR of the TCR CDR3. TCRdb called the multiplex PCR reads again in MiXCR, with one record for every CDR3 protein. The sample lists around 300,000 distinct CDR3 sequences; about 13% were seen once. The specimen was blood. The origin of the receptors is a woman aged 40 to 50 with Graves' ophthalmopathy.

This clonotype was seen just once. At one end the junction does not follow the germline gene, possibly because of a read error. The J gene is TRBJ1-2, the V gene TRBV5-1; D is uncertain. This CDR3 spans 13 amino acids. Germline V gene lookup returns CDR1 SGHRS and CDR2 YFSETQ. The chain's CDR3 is CASSFESLTGYTF. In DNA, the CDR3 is TGTGCCAGCAGTTTTGAATCCCTAACTGGCTACACCTTC.

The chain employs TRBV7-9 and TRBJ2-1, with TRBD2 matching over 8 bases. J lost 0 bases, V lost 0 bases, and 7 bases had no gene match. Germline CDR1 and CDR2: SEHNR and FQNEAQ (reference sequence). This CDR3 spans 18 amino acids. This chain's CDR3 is CASSLAALAGRSYNEQFF. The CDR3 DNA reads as TGTGCCAGCAGCTTAGCCGCGTTAGCGGGACGCTCCTACAATGAGCAGTTCTTC.

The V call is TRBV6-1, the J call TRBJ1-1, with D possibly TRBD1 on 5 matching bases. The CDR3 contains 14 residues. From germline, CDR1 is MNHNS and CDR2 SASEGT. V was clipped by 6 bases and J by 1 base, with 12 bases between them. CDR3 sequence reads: CASSRGRPNTEAFF. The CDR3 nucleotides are TGTGCCAGCAGCCGGGGACGGCCGAACACTGAAGCTTTCTTT.

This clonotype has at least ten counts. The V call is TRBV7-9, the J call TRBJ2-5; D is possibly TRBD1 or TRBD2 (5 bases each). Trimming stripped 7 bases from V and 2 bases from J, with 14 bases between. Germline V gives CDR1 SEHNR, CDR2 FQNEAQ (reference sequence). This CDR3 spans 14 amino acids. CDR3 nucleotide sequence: TGTGCCAGCACTGGGGCTAGCAGACAAGAGACCCAGTACTTC. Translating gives CASTGASRQETQYF.

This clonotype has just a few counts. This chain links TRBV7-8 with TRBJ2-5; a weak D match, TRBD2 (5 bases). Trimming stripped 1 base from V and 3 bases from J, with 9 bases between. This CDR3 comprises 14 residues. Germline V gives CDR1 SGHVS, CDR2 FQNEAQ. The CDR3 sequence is CASSLGLKKETQYF. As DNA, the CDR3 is TGTGCCAGCAGCTTAGGACTAAAAAAAGAGACCCAGTACTTC.

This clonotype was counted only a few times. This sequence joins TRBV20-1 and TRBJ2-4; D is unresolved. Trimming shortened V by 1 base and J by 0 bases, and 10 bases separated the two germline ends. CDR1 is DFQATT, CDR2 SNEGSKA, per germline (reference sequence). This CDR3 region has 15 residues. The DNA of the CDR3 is TGCAGTGCTAGAGGGACGAATTTAGCCAAAAACATTCAGTACTTC. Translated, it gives CSARGTNLAKNIQYF.

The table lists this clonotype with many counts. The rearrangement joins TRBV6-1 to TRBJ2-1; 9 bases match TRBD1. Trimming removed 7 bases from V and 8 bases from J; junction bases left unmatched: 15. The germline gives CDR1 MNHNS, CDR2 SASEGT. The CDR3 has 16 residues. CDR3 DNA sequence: TGTGCCAGCACCCAAGCCGAGACAGGGGGTAGAGATGAGCAGTTCTTC. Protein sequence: CASTQAETGGRDEQFF.

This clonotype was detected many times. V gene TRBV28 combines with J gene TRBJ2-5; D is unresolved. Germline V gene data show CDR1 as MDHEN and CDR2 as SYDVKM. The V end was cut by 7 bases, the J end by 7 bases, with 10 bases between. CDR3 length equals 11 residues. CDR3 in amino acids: CASTTPGTQYF. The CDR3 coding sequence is TGTGCCAGCACAACCCCAGGGACCCAGTACTTC.

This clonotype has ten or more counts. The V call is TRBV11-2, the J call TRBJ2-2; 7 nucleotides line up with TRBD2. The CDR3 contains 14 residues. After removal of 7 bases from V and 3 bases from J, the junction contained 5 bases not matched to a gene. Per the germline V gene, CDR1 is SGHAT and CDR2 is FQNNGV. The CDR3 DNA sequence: TGTGCCAGCAAACGGGGGGATGACACCGGGGAGCTGTTTTTT. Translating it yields CASKRGDDTGELFF.

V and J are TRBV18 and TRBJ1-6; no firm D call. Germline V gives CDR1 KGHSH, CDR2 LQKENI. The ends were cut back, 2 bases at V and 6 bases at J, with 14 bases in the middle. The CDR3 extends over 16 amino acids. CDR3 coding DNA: TGTGCCAGCTCACCAAAGTTCGGGGTACCTAATTCACCCCTCCACTTT. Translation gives CASSPKFGVPNSPLHF.

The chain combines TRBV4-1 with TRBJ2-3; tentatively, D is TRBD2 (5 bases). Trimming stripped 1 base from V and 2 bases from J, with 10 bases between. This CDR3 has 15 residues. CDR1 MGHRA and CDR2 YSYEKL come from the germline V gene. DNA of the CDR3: TGCGCCAGCAGCCAAGTTTCGGGGAACACAGATACGCAGTATTTT. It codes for CASSQVSGNTDTQYF.

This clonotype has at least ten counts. The CDR3 sequence is CASSLSRGGGNEQFF. The CDR3 nucleotides are TGTGCCAGCAGCTTAAGCAGGGGTGGGGGAAATGAGCAGTTCTTC. The chain couples TRBV11-2 to TRBJ2-1, with D tentatively TRBD1 (6 bases). Trimming removed 2 bases at V and 7 bases at J, with 15 bases between. The CDR3 has 15 amino acids. Germline values: CDR1 SGHAT, CDR2 FQNNGV.

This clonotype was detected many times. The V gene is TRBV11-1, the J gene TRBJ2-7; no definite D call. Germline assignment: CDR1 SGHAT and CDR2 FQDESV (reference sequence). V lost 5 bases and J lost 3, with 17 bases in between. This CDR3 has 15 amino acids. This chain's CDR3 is CASSLRASTHYEQYF. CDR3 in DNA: TGTGCCAGCAGCCTCCGGGCCTCGACGCACTACGAGCAGTACTTC.

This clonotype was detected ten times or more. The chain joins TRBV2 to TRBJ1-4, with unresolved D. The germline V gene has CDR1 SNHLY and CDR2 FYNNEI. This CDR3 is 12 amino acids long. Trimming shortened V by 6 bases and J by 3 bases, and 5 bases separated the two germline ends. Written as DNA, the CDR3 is TGTGCCAGCAGGGAGGCTAATGAAAAACTGTTTTTT. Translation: CASREANEKLFF.

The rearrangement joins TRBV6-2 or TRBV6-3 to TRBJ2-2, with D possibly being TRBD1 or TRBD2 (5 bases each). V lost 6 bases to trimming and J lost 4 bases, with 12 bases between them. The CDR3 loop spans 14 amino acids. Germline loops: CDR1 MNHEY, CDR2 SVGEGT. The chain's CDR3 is CASRLGPFTGELFF. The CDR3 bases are TGTGCCAGCAGACTGGGACCGTTCACCGGGGAGCTGTTTTTT.

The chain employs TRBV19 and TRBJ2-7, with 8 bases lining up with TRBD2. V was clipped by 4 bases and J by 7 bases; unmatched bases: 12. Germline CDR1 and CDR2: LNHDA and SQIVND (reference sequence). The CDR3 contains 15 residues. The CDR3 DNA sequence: TGTGCCAGTAGTACCACAGGACTAGCTTATGGTGAGCAGTACTTC. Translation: CASSTTGLAYGEQYF.

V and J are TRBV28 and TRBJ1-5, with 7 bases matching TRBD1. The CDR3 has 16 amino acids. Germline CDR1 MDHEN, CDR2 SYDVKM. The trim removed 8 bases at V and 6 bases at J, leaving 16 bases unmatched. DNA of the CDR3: TGTGCCAGCGAAGGGATCGAGGGGGCGCGGGGTCAGCCCCAGCATTTT. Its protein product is CASEGIEGARGQPQHF.

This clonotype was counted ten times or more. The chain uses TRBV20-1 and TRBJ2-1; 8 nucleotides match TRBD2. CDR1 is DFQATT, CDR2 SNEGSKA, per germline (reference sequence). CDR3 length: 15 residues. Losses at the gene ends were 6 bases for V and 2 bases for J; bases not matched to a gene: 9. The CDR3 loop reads CSAEWGRGAYNEQFF. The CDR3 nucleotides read TGCAGTGCCGAATGGGGGCGGGGGGCCTACAATGAGCAGTTCTTC.

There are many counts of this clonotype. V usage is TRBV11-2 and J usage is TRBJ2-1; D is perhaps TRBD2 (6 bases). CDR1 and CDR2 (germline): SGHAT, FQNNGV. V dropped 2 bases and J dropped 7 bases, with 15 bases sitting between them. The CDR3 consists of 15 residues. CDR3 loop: CASSLWPPGENEQFF. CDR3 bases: TGTGCCAGCAGCTTATGGCCCCCGGGAGAAAATGAGCAGTTCTTC.

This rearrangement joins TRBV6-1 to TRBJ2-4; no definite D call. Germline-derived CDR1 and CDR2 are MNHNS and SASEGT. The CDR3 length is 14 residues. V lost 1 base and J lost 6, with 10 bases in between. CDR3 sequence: CASSEGYGANIQYF. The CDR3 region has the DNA TGTGCCAGCAGTGAAGGGTACGGAGCAAACATTCAGTACTTC.

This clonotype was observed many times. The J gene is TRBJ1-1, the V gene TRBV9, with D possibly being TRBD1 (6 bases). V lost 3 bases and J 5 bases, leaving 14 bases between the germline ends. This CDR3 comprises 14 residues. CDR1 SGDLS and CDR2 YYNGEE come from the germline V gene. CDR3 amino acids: CASSEGGARTEAFF. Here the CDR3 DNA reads TGTGCCAGCAGCGAGGGGGGGGCTCGGACTGAAGCTTTCTTT.

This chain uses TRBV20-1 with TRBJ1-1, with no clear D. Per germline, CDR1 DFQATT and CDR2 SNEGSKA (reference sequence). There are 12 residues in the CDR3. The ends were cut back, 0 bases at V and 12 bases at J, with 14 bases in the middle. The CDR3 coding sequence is TGCAGTGCTAGAGATCCGGCGGGTATATCTTTCTTT. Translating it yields CSARDPAGISFF.

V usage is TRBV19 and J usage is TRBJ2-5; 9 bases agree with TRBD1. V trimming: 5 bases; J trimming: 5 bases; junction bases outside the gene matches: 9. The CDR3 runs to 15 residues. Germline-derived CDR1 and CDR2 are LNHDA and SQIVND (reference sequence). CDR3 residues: CASSLPGQGWETQYF. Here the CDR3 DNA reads TGTGCCAGTAGTCTCCCGGGACAGGGTTGGGAGACCCAGTACTTC.

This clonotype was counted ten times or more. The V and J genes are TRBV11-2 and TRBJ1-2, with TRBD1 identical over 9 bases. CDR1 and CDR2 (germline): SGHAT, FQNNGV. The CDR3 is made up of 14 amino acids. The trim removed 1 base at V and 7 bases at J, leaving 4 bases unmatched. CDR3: CASSLGTGVVGYTF. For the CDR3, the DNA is TGTGCCAGCAGCTTAGGGACAGGGGTGGTTGGCTACACCTTC.

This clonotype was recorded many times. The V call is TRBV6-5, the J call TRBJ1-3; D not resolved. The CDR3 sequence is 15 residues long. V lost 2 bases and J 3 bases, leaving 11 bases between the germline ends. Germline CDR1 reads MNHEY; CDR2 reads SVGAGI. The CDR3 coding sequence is TGTGCCAGCAGTTACGATGAGGCAGGTGGAAACACCATATATTTT. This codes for CASSYDEAGGNTIYF.